This T cell receptor (beta chain) emerged from a study of CXCR3-negative and CXCR3-positive naive CD8 T cells. Concerning this clonotype: Its antigen remains unknown.

Researchers sorted approximately 290,000 cells of each CD8+ T cell subset in triplicate. CD45RO-CCR7+CD27+CD95- cells counted as naive CD8+ T cells. Via 5' RACE with UMI labels, TRB cDNA libraries were prepared. From the 5' RACE reads, TCRdb lists one entry per CDR3 protein and no DNA. The table lists tens of thousands of distinct CDR3 sequences. Study-level findings and limits: For memory CD8+ cells diversity was much lower, but both naive subsets had comparably high diversity. Hydrophobicity was higher for TRB CDR3s found in CXCR3-positive naive cells than in CXCR3-negative naive cells.

The source is a human donor in good health. Some clones in this sample may be carry-over from other donors' samples. What was sequenced was naive CXCR3- CD8+ T cells from blood. As for subset: CD45RO-CCR7+CD27+CD95- naive CD8+ T cells lacking CXCR3 (TNR3-).

The CDR3 loop reads CASSSGLRSSYEQYF. V usage is TRBV7-9 and J usage is TRBJ2-7. CDR1 is SEHNR, CDR2 FQNEAQ, per germline (reference sequence). The CDR3 covers 15 residues.